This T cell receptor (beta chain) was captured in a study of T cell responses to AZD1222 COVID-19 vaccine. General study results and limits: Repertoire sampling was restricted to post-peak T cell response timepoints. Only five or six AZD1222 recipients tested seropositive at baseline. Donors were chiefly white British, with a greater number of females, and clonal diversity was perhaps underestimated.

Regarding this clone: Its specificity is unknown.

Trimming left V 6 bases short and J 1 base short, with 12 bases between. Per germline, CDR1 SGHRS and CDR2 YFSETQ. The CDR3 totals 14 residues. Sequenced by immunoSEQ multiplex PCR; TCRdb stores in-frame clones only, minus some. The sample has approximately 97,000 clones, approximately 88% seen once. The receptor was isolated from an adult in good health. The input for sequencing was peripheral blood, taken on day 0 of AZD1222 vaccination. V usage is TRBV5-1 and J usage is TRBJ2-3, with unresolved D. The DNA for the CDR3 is TGCGCCAGCACCCAGGTTGGGGGCACAGATACGCAGTATTTT. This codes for CASTQVGGTDTQYF.